A selection of T cell receptor beta chains follows, all from one sample in a study of monozygotic twins with inflammatory bowel disease. TCRdb reprocessed the 5' RACE reads, keeping one entry per CDR3 protein, no DNA. Recorded for this sample: about 420,000 distinct CDR3 sequences. The sequencing input was blood. The receptors come from a human donor with ulcerative colitis or Crohn's disease, or a healthy co-twin of an affected twin (not recorded which). CDR3s include the opening cysteine and the closing phenylalanine or tryptophan. Each record gives: V gene, J gene, CDR3 protein.

>TRBV15|TRBJ2-7
CATSRDWREEVEQYF
>TRBV12-3/TRBV12-4|TRBJ1-5
CASSFAAYQPQHF
>TRBV6-2/TRBV6-3|TRBJ1-2
CASSPGPHPDGYTF
>TRBV4-1|TRBJ1-2
CASSQPWDSYGYTF
>TRBV12-5|TRBJ2-3
CASGLGLVTDTQYF
>TRBV9|TRBJ2-1
CASSNAGGANEQFF
>TRBV30|TRBJ2-7
CAWSSGTGDDEQYF
>TRBV30|TRBJ2-7
CAWSIGQGVSYEQYF
>TRBV3-1|TRBJ2-7
CASSQVGTQGQYF
>TRBV25-1|TRBJ1-6
CASSDTGFGSPLHF
>TRBV20-1|TRBJ2-5
CSARDILAGEQETQYF
>TRBV6-1|TRBJ1-5
CASRGTALINQPQHF